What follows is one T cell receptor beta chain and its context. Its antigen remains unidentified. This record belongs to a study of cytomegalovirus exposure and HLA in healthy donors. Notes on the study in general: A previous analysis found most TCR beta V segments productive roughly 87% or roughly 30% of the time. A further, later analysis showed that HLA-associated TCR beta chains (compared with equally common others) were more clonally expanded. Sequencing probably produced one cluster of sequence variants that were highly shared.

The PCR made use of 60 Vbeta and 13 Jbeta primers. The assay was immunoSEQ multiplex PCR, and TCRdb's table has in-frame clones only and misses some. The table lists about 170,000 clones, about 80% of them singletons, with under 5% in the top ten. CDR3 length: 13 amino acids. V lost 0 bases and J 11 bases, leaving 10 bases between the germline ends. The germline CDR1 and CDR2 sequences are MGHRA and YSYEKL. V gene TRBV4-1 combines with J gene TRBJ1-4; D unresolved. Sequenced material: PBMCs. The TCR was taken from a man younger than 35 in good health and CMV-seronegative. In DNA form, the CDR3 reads TGCGCCAGCAGCCAAGATAGAGTGGTGAAACTGTTTTTT. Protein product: CASSQDRVVKLFF.